One and the same sample provided the 21 T cell receptor beta chains below, sequenced in a study of T-cell memory formation after mild COVID-19. TCRdb ran MiXCR on the 5' RACE reads and lists one entry per CDR3 protein. Of fewer than 350,000 distinct CDR3 sequences listed, approximately 15% are singletons. The sequenced sample was PBMCs or a T cell subset sorted from them (not recorded which). The receptors shown here come from a man aged 18 to 30 who had mild COVID-19 (a few samples of this study predate the infection). Cell type and time point are not known.

The V and J genes are TRBV10-3 and TRBJ1-2, with D possibly TRBD1 on 6 matching bases. V lost 11 bases to trimming and J lost 4 bases, with 14 bases between them. The CDR3 extends over 12 amino acids. The germline CDR1 and CDR2 sequences are ENHRY and SYGVKD. CDR3 coding DNA: TGTGCCGCCAGGGGAACCTCCTATGGCTACACCTTC. This gives the protein CAARGTSYGYTF.

This clonotype has ten or more counts. This chain uses TRBV7-2 with TRBJ2-3; 8 bases line up with TRBD2. Germline CDR1 SGHTA, CDR2 FQGNSA. The length of the CDR3 is 15 residues. Trimming cost V 1 base and J 2 bases; bases outside gene matches: 2. The CDR3 nucleotides read TGTGCCAGCAGCTTAGTCGGGGGGGTCACAGATACGCAGTATTTT. Protein: CASSLVGGVTDTQYF.

This clonotype was recorded at least ten times. The gene calls are TRBV10-3 and TRBJ2-1, with unresolved D. V was pared by 0 bases and J by 8 bases, with 5 bases between. The CDR3 has 12 amino acids. Germline lookup yields CDR1 ENHRY and CDR2 SYGVKD. The CDR3 protein is CAISESIYEQFF. Written as DNA, the CDR3 is TGTGCCATCAGTGAGTCGATTTATGAGCAGTTCTTC.

This chain uses TRBV7-6 with TRBJ2-2; D may correspond to TRBD1 or TRBD2 (5 bases each). Germline CDR1 reads SGHVS; CDR2 reads FNYEAQ. V lost 8 bases and J lost 5, with 12 bases in between. The CDR3 covers 13 residues. The CDR3 DNA reads as TGTGCCAGCTTGAGGGACGGGACCGGGGAGCTGTTTTTT. This gives the protein CASLRDGTGELFF. Supplemented by reference TRBV7-6 and TRBJ2-2, the full variable domain reads GAGVSQSPRYKVTKRGQDVALRCDPISGHVSLYWYRQALGQGPEFLTYFNYEAQQDKSGLPNDRFSAERPEGSISTLTIQRTEQRDSAMYRCASLRDGTGELFFGEGSRLTVL.

This clonotype has just a few counts. The chain is built from TRBV20-1 and TRBJ2-3; maybe TRBD2 (5 bases). Per germline, CDR1 DFQATT and CDR2 SNEGSKA (reference sequence). CDR3 size: 15 residues. Written as DNA, the CDR3 is TGCACCGCGACAAGTACCCGGGGAAGGACAGATACGCAGTATTTT. Translating it yields CTATSTRGRTDTQYF.

This clonotype has more than one count but fewer than ten. This rearrangement joins TRBV4-2 to TRBJ2-3, with 8 bases that match TRBD1. Germline CDR1 reads LGHNA; CDR2 reads YNFKEQ. V was pared by 1 base and J by 6 bases, with 3 bases of the junction left unmatched. This CDR3 spans 14 amino acids. CDR3 sequence reads: CASSQGTGKDTQYF. Here the CDR3 DNA reads TGTGCCAGCAGCCAAGGGACAGGGAAGGATACGCAGTATTTT.

This clonotype turned up a few times. The chain joins TRBV5-1 to TRBJ2-1, with D uncertain. Germline CDR1 reads SGHRS; CDR2 reads YFSETQ. The CDR3 spans 16 residues. V shed 4 bases and J shed 0 bases, with 14 bases lying between them. CDR3: CASSPEVPSSYNEQFF. CDR3 bases: TGCGCCAGCAGCCCGGAAGTACCCAGCTCCTACAATGAGCAGTTCTTC.

This clonotype occurred a few times. The chain links TRBV12-3 or TRBV12-4 to TRBJ2-2, with D perhaps TRBD2 (6 bases). The CDR3 extends over 15 amino acids. Trimming left V 6 bases short and J 4 bases short, with 15 bases between. Here the CDR3 DNA reads TGTGCCAGCAGCGGCCCCGGGACTTTCACCGGGGAGCTGTTTTTT. It specifies CASSGPGTFTGELFF.

The table lists this clonotype with a few counts. The chain carries TRBV5-5 and TRBJ2-7; TRBD1 might be the D (5 bases). Germline V gives CDR1 SGHKS, CDR2 YYEKEE (reference sequence). The CDR3 contains 14 residues. The germline V and J ends were trimmed by 3 bases and 0 bases, with 10 bases remaining between them. The CDR3 region has the DNA TGTGCCAGCAGCTCGCCAGGGTTCTCCTACGAGCAGTACTTC. Its translation: CASSSPGFSYEQYF. Based on the CDR3 plus reference TRBV5-5 and TRBJ2-7, the full variable domain is DAGVTQSPTHLIKTRGQQVTLRCSPISGHKSVSWYQQVLGQGPQFIFQYYEKEERGRGNFPDRFSARQFPNYSSELNVNALLLGDSALYLCASSSPGFSYEQYFGPGTRLTVT.

This rearrangement joins TRBV5-4 to TRBJ2-4, with unresolved D. V lost 2 bases and J 0 bases, leaving 9 bases between the germline ends. Germline CDR1 and CDR2: SGHNT and YYREEE (reference sequence). The CDR3 sequence is 15 residues long. In nucleotides, the CDR3 is TGTGCCAGCAGCTTCTTTGGGGTAGCCAAAAACATTCAGTACTTC. This encodes CASSFFGVAKNIQYF.

The V gene is TRBV7-9, the J gene TRBJ1-2; TRBD1 aligns across 7 bases. Germline loops: CDR1 SEHNR, CDR2 FQNEAQ (reference sequence). The V gene end was trimmed by 5 bases and the J gene end by 6 bases; junction bases not matched to a gene: 6. This CDR3 contains 13 residues. This CDR3 is CASSLTGDNGYTF. In DNA form, the CDR3 reads TGTGCCAGCAGCCTAACAGGGGATAATGGCTACACCTTC.

V usage is TRBV12-3 or TRBV12-4 and J usage is TRBJ1-6, with 7 nucleotides matching TRBD1. Trimming at V came to 5 bases and at J to 7 bases, leaving 11 bases not matched to a gene. The CDR3 runs 16 residues. The CDR3 nucleotides read TGTGCCAGCAGTGACGACGGATCAGGGGGAAATTCACCCCTCCACTTT. This gives the protein CASSDDGSGGNSPLHF.

This chain joins TRBV4-3 and TRBJ2-7; D remains ambiguous. This CDR3 has 16 residues. With 1 base removed from V and 1 base from J, the gap between germline ends came to 14 bases. Germline CDR1 and CDR2: LGHNA and YSLEER. CDR3 region: CASSQVTFIDSYEQYF. Here the CDR3 DNA reads TGCGCCAGCAGCCAAGTGACTTTTATTGATTCCTACGAGCAGTACTTC.

The V and J genes are TRBV7-2 and TRBJ2-7; 7 nucleotides agree with TRBD2. The trim removed 5 bases at V and 3 bases at J, leaving 7 bases unmatched. The germline CDR1 and CDR2 sequences are SGHTA and FQGNSA. This CDR3 region has 14 residues. The CDR3 is CASSLWGGGYEQYV. In DNA, the CDR3 is TGTGCCAGCAGCCTCTGGGGGGGAGGCTACGAGCAGTACGTC.

The rearrangement joins TRBV3-1 to TRBJ2-1, with a tentative D call TRBD1 (6 bases). The V gene's germline CDR1 is LGHDT and CDR2 YNNKEL (reference sequence). V gave up 6 bases and J gave up 0 bases, with 24 bases separating them. This CDR3 region has 19 residues. The CDR3 loop reads CASSPWAFRDKSSYNEQFF. The CDR3 coding sequence is TGTGCCAGCAGTCCATGGGCTTTCCGGGACAAGAGCTCCTACAATGAGCAGTTCTTC.

At least ten counts were recorded for this clonotype. V usage is TRBV6-4 and J usage is TRBJ2-2; 9 positions agree with TRBD1. Losses at the gene ends were 0 bases for V and 6 bases for J; bases not matched to a gene: 8. The CDR3 has 17 residues. Germline loops: CDR1 MRHNA, CDR2 SNTAGT. CDR3 residues: CASSDSTEQGAAGELFF. As DNA, the CDR3 is TGTGCCAGCAGTGACTCGACCGAACAGGGGGCGGCCGGGGAGCTGTTTTTT.

J is TRBJ2-7 and V is TRBV18, with no clear D. V gave up 0 bases and J gave up 2 bases, with 8 bases separating them. The CDR3 is 14 amino acids. Germline CDR1 reads KGHSH; CDR2 reads LQKENI. CDR3 residues: CASSPPSSPYEQYF. The CDR3 coding sequence is TGTGCCAGCTCACCACCCTCCAGTCCCTACGAGCAGTACTTC. The variable domain in full, with the rest retrieved from reference TRBV18 and TRBJ2-7, is NAGVMQNPRHLVRRRGQEARLRCSPMKGHSHVYWYRQLPEEGLKFMVYLQKENIIDESGMPKERFSAEFPKEGPSILRIQQVVRGDSAAYFCASSPPSSPYEQYFGPGTRLTVT.

Sample share makes this clonotype large (0.1 to 1%). The J gene is TRBJ2-1, the V gene TRBV5-6; D may correspond to TRBD1 or TRBD2 (5 bases each). CDR3 length equals 14 residues. V lost 4 bases and J 5 bases, leaving 13 bases between the germline ends. Germline V gene sequence: CDR1 SGHDT, CDR2 YYEEEE. The CDR3: CASSPEGRHNEQFF. CDR3 in DNA: TGTGCCAGCAGCCCCGAGGGACGGCACAATGAGCAGTTCTTC.

DNA of the CDR3: TGTGCCAGCAGCGTGACAGTGATGAACACCGGGGAGCTGTTTTTT. Residues: CASSVTVMNTGELFF. J is TRBJ2-2 and V is TRBV5-5, with a tentative D call TRBD1 (5 bases). Germline CDR1 and CDR2: SGHKS and YYEKEE (reference sequence). The CDR3 covers 15 residues. Trimming pared 4 bases from V and 1 base from J, leaving 11 bases between.

This clonotype has just a few counts. The rearrangement links TRBV10-3 to TRBJ1-2, with D possibly matching TRBD1 (6 bases). Per the germline V gene, CDR1 is ENHRY and CDR2 is SYGVKD. The CDR3 consists of 15 residues. V shed 3 bases and J shed 8 bases, with 19 bases lying between them. CDR3 nucleotides: TGTGCCATCAGTGACTCGGGACGTCAAACAGGGGGCTACACCTTC. Translating gives CAISDSGRQTGGYTF.

This clonotype was found many times. This sequence joins TRBV5-1 and TRBJ2-5; D is ambiguous. Germline CDR1 and CDR2: SGHRS and YFSETQ. The CDR3 is 12 amino acids. V was pared by 7 bases and J by 3 bases, with 10 bases between. The DNA of the CDR3 is TGCGCCAGCCCCTATATTGAAGAGACCCAGTACTTC. Its protein product is CASPYIEETQYF. The variable domain in full, completed from reference TRBV5-1 and TRBJ2-5, reads KAGVTQTPRYLIKTRGQQVTLSCSPISGHRSVSWYQQTPGQGLQFLFEYFSETQRNKGNFPGRFSGRQFSNSRSEMNVSTLELGDSALYLCASPYIEETQYFGPGTRLLVL.